Following are 13 T cell receptor beta chains from one sample sequenced in a study of blood T cell repertoires in COVID-19. The data were produced by immunoSEQ multiplex PCR, yet TCRdb's version contains in-frame clones alone and is incomplete. The sample gives about 26,000 clones, 83% of which show up once; about 25% is in the top ten. Material for sequencing was peripheral blood. The receptors stem from a human donor in a cohort sampled during active COVID-19.

This clone was counted a single time. This chain uses TRBV5-1 with TRBJ2-1, with a possible D match to TRBD2 (6 bases). The CDR3 has 13 amino acids. Trimming left V 5 bases short and J 8 bases short, with 14 bases between. The V gene's germline CDR1 is SGHRS and CDR2 YFSETQ. The DNA for the CDR3 is TGCGCCAGCAGACTAGCAGGTGTCGATGAGCAGTTCTTC. The encoded protein is CASRLAGVDEQFF. Full variable domain (outside the CDR3, taken from reference TRBV5-1 and TRBJ2-1): KAGVTQTPRYLIKTRGQQVTLSCSPISGHRSVSWYQQTPGQGLQFLFEYFSETQRNKGNFPGRFSGRQFSNSRSEMNVSTLELGDSALYLCASRLAGVDEQFFGPGTRLTVL.

CDR3 sequence reads: CASSAGTGRGETQYF. The CDR3 DNA reads as TGCGCCAGCAGCGCGGGGACAGGGCGTGGGGAGACCCAGTACTTC. The chain couples TRBV5-1 to TRBJ2-5; TRBD1 matches at 9 bases. CDR1 is SGHRS, CDR2 YFSETQ, per germline. The CDR3 totals 15 residues. V gave up 4 bases and J gave up 5 bases; unmatched junction bases: 9.

In DNA form, the CDR3 reads TGTGCCAGCAGCTTAAGACTACCGGACAGCGATAATTCACCCCTCCACTTT. Translating gives CASSLRLPDSDNSPLHF. The chain links TRBV7-8 to TRBJ1-6, with D possibly TRBD1 on 6 matching bases. This CDR3 has 17 amino acids. Trimming pared 2 bases from V and 5 bases from J, leaving 16 bases between. In germline, CDR1 is SGHVS, CDR2 FQNEAQ.

This chain joins TRBV5-1 and TRBJ1-1, with unresolved D. This CDR3 contains 13 residues. With 0 bases removed from V and 3 bases from J, the gap between germline ends came to 6 bases. Germline assignment: CDR1 SGHRS and CDR2 YFSETQ. CDR3 DNA sequence: TGCGCCAGCAGCTTGGCCGGAGACACTGAAGCTTTCTTT. Protein: CASSLAGDTEAFF.

This chain uses TRBV6-5 with TRBJ2-7, with 8 bases lining up with TRBD1. The CDR3 has 13 amino acids. Unmatched junction bases numbered 7, after V lost 10 bases and J lost 2 bases. The germline V gene has CDR1 MNHEY and CDR2 SVGAGI. The DNA of the CDR3 is TGTGCCACCAGACAGGGGTCGACCTACGAGCAGTACTTC. Its translation is CATRQGSTYEQYF.

The chain joins TRBV5-1 to TRBJ2-7; D perhaps matches TRBD1 (6 bases). The CDR3 length is 14 residues. Germline CDR1 SGHRS, CDR2 YFSETQ. V shed 1 base and J shed 5 bases, with 13 bases lying between them. The chain's CDR3 is CASSLRGRGDEQYF. For the CDR3, the DNA is TGCGCCAGCAGCTTGAGGGGGAGAGGCGACGAGCAGTACTTC.

This clone was counted only a few times. The genes are TRBV9 and TRBJ2-1; 14 nucleotides align to TRBD2. V lost 0 bases and J lost 7; bases outside the gene matches: 12. There are 19 residues in the CDR3. Germline V gene data show CDR1 as SGDLS and CDR2 as YYNGEE. CDR3 nucleotides: TGTGCCAGCAGCGTAGATCCAGGAGGACTAGCGGGAGGAGGGAATGAGCAGTTCTTC. This translates into CASSVDPGGLAGGGNEQFF.

The CDR3 bases are TGCGCCAGCCTCCCGGCAGGGGGCACAGATACGCAGTATTTT. This encodes CASLPAGGTDTQYF. The J gene is TRBJ2-3, the V gene TRBV10-2, with a possible D match to TRBD1 (6 bases). V was pared by 8 bases and J by 1 base, with 13 bases between. CDR1 is WSHSY, CDR2 SAAADI, per germline. The CDR3 runs to 14 residues.

This clone appeared a few times. The chain employs TRBV28 and TRBJ2-1; 12 bases are shared with TRBD2. CDR3 length: 16 amino acids. Germline V lookup: CDR1 MDHEN, CDR2 SYDVKM. V lost 5 bases and J lost 5; bases outside the gene matches: 7. In DNA form, the CDR3 reads TGTGCCAGCAGTCCACCTAGCGGGAGGGTCAACAATGAGCAGTTCTTC. Amino acids: CASSPPSGRVNNEQFF.

The V call is TRBV5-5, the J call TRBJ1-3; 9 nucleotides agree with TRBD1. Trimming removed 6 bases from V and 7 bases from J; junction bases left unmatched: 14. Per the germline V gene, CDR1 is SGHKS and CDR2 is YYEKEE (reference sequence). The CDR3 sequence is 16 residues long. The CDR3 loop is CASNTGTGFLRNTIYF. The CDR3 coding sequence is TGTGCCAGCAATACCGGGACAGGGTTTTTGAGGAACACCATATATTTT.

The rearrangement uses TRBV15 and TRBJ1-1; 8 positions agree with TRBD1. CDR1 and CDR2 (germline): LNHNV, YYDKDF (reference sequence). The CDR3 is 15 residues long. With 2 bases clipped from V and 5 bases from J, the junction kept 7 bases outside the gene matches. The CDR3 protein is CATSRTGTGGTEAFF. Here the CDR3 DNA reads TGTGCCACCAGCAGAACCGGGACAGGCGGGACTGAAGCTTTCTTT.

The chain uses TRBV6-5 and TRBJ1-2, with D possibly TRBD1 on 6 matching bases. The germline V and J ends were trimmed by 6 bases and 8 bases, with 13 bases remaining between them. The CDR3 is made up of 12 amino acids. Germline V gene lookup returns CDR1 MNHEY and CDR2 SVGAGI. The CDR3 bases are TGTGCCAGCAGACAGGGTTCGAGGGGCTACACCTTC. Translation gives CASRQGSRGYTF.

This chain uses TRBV5-1 with TRBJ2-2; 8 bases agree with TRBD2. The germline CDR1 and CDR2 sequences are SGHRS and YFSETQ. This CDR3 has 17 amino acids. Germline trimming cut 0 bases from V and 6 bases from J; bases unmatched to any gene: 10. The CDR3 protein is CASSLGLAGFASGELFF. The CDR3 DNA follows: TGCGCCAGCAGCTTGGGGCTAGCGGGCTTCGCATCCGGGGAGCTGTTTTTT.